A single sample gave rise to the 21 T cell receptor beta chains below, sequenced in a study of metastatic and nonmetastatic thyroid tumors. TCRdb re-clonotyped the PCR reads via MiXCR. The sample holds some 14,000 clones; 20% to 30% are singletons and the top ten take roughly 9.7%. Patients were all untreated before their thyroid surgery. The sample was tumor tissue. These receptors were obtained from a female donor with papillary thyroid cancer or a benign thyroid nodule (not recorded which). Some clones in this sample may be carry-over from other donors' samples.

This clone was seen many times. The V gene is TRBV10-3, the J gene TRBJ2-5; the match to TRBD1 covers 7 bases. After removal of 6 bases from V and 0 bases from J, the junction contained 4 bases not matched to a gene. Germline CDR1 and CDR2: ENHRY and SYGVKD. The CDR3 extends over 14 amino acids. The CDR3 reads CAISPGQDQETQYF. The CDR3 DNA reads as TGTGCCATCAGCCCCGGACAGGACCAAGAGACCCAGTACTTC.

This clone was recorded many times. This sequence joins TRBV11-2 and TRBJ2-5; TRBD1 might be the D (5 bases). V gave up 3 bases and J gave up 2 bases, with 10 bases separating them. Germline V gene data show CDR1 as SGHAT and CDR2 as FQNNGV. The CDR3 is 14 amino acids. CDR3 protein: CASSFVAGQETQYF. In DNA, the CDR3 is TGTGCCAGCAGCTTTGTGGCAGGGCAAGAGACCCAGTACTTC.

V is TRBV5-1 and J is TRBJ2-6; 11 nucleotides match TRBD1. Trimming cost V 4 bases and J 3 bases; bases outside gene matches: 15. This CDR3 region has 20 residues. The germline gives CDR1 SGHRS, CDR2 YFSETQ. CDR3 sequence: CASSTHRPGQGVNGANVLTF. The CDR3 bases are TGCGCCAGCAGCACCCATAGGCCGGGACAGGGGGTGAATGGGGCCAACGTCCTGACTTTC.

The rearrangement joins TRBV20-1 to TRBJ2-3; D possibly corresponds to TRBD1 (5 bases). Trimming stripped 5 bases from V and 0 bases from J, with 21 bases between. This CDR3 spans 17 amino acids. Germline lookup yields CDR1 DFQATT and CDR2 SNEGSKA (reference sequence). The CDR3 coding sequence is TGCAGTGCTCAAACACTCATAGGACACATCAGCACAGATACGCAGTATTTT. Translated: CSAQTLIGHISTDTQYF.

By share, this clone ranks as medium-sized. The chain is built from TRBV6-1 and TRBJ2-2; D not resolved. From germline, CDR1 is MNHNS and CDR2 SASEGT. The V end was cut by 5 bases, the J end by 0 bases, with 10 bases between. CDR3 length: 15 residues. In nucleotides, the CDR3 is TGTGCCAGCAGTACAGTAACCCCGAACACCGGGGAGCTGTTTTTT. Encoded protein: CASSTVTPNTGELFF.

This clone was recorded at least ten times. V is TRBV20-1 and J is TRBJ2-3, with TRBD2 identical over 11 bases. CDR1 and CDR2 from the germline V gene are DFQATT and SNEGSKA (reference sequence). The V segment lost 3 bases and the J segment 3 bases; nucleotides outside the gene matches: 8. This CDR3 is built from 16 residues. The CDR3 nucleotides are TGCAGTGCTAGGGATCACACTAGCGGGAGAACAGATACGCAGTATTTT. This translates into CSARDHTSGRTDTQYF.

By its share, this clone is medium-sized. The chain uses TRBV6-5 and TRBJ2-7; TRBD2 agrees at 7 bases. Germline CDR1 MNHEY, CDR2 SVGAGI. V was clipped by 2 bases and J by 5 bases; unmatched bases: 9. CDR3 length: 15 amino acids. The DNA for the CDR3 is TGTGCCAGCAGTTACGGGGGTGGGAGCGGGGACGAGCAGTACTTC. Translating gives CASSYGGGSGDEQYF.

This clone was detected ten times or more. J is TRBJ1-1 and V is TRBV3-1; tentatively, D is TRBD1 (5 bases). CDR1 and CDR2 (germline): LGHDT, YNNKEL (reference sequence). There are 14 residues in the CDR3. Trimming took 3 bases from V and 5 from J, leaving 13 bases between them. Here the CDR3 reads CASSHLMGETEAFF. The CDR3 coding sequence is TGTGCCAGCAGCCACCTAATGGGGGAGACTGAAGCTTTCTTT.

This chain uses TRBV20-1 with TRBJ2-1, with unresolved D. Trimming took off 0 bases at V and 4 bases at J, with 13 bases between the two ends. This CDR3 contains 15 residues. Germline CDR1 and CDR2: DFQATT and SNEGSKA (reference sequence). CDR3 loop: CSAREGRGRYNEQFF. CDR3 nucleotides: TGCAGTGCTAGAGAAGGTCGAGGACGGTACAATGAGCAGTTCTTC.

The chain uses TRBV27 and TRBJ2-7; TRBD1 might be the D (5 bases). Germline V gene sequence: CDR1 MNHEY, CDR2 SMNVEV (reference sequence). The CDR3 consists of 15 residues. Trimming removed 5 bases at V and 3 bases at J, with 17 bases between. CDR3 coding DNA: TGTGCCAGCAGTCCAACCAGACAGAGTGGCTACGAGCAGTACTTC. It yields the protein CASSPTRQSGYEQYF.

This chain connects TRBV6-4 to TRBJ2-3; possible D gene TRBD2, 6 bases. Germline V gene lookup returns CDR1 MRHNA and CDR2 SNTAGT. V lost 5 bases, J lost 4 bases, and 13 bases lay in between. The CDR3 length is 14 residues. CDR3 in amino acids: CASSQFGGADTQYF. CDR3 DNA: TGTGCCAGCAGTCAATTCGGCGGGGCAGATACGCAGTATTTT.

The chain is built from TRBV6-1 and TRBJ1-2; no clear D gene. The CDR3 covers 15 residues. Germline CDR1 and CDR2: MNHNS and SASEGT. The ends were cut back, 1 base at V and 3 bases at J, with 12 bases in the middle. CDR3 coding DNA: TGTGCCAGCAGTGAAGTAGACGGGGAAGACTATGGCTACACCTTC. As protein: CASSEVDGEDYGYTF.

This clone came up many times. The rearrangement links TRBV11-2 to TRBJ2-1, with D possibly being TRBD2 (5 bases). The CDR3 runs to 15 residues. Trimming pared 4 bases from V and 4 bases from J, leaving 14 bases between. Looked up from germline, CDR1 is SGHAT and CDR2 is FQNNGV. CDR3 nucleotide sequence: TGTGCCAGCAGCTCCCGGGGTACCGGGTACAATGAGCAGTTCTTC. As protein: CASSSRGTGYNEQFF.

In regard to this clone: A read error may account for a junction end that differs from germline. The gene calls are TRBV11-1 and TRBJ2-1, with D tentatively TRBD2 (6 bases). The germline V gene has CDR1 SGHAT and CDR2 FQDESV (reference sequence). There are 15 residues in the CDR3. CDR3 in amino acids: CASTTGGGRYNERFF. CDR3 DNA sequence: TGTGCCAGCACCACCGGGGGTGGACGTTACAATGAGCGGTTCTTC.

The chain employs TRBV6-2 or TRBV6-3 and TRBJ2-7; D is perhaps TRBD1 (6 bases). The CDR3 consists of 18 residues. V was clipped by 5 bases and J by 5 bases, with 28 bases between them. In germline, CDR1 is MNHEY, CDR2 SVGEGT. CDR3 DNA: TGTGCCAGCAGTCCCAGTAGGGGGAGCAATATTTCCAATGACGAGCAGTACTTC. It yields the protein CASSPSRGSNISNDEQYF.

This clone was detected a few times. The chain joins TRBV15 to TRBJ2-2, with D tentatively TRBD2 (5 bases). This CDR3 contains 17 residues. The V end was cut by 5 bases, the J end by 6 bases, with 22 bases between. The germline gives CDR1 LNHNV, CDR2 YYDKDF (reference sequence). As DNA, the CDR3 is TGTGCCACCAGCGGGTCGTTAGAGCAGTTGGAGGCCGGGGAGCTGTTTTTT. Translating it yields CATSGSLEQLEAGELFF.

This clone has at least ten counts. The J gene is TRBJ2-7, the V gene TRBV14; D may be TRBD2 (6 bases). Germline loops: CDR1 SGHDN, CDR2 FVKESK. The length of the CDR3 is 16 residues. With 1 base removed from V and 3 bases from J, the gap between germline ends came to 16 bases. The CDR3 is CASSQGEPGLGYEQYF. In DNA form, the CDR3 reads TGTGCCAGCAGCCAAGGAGAACCGGGACTGGGCTACGAGCAGTACTTC. Filled out from reference TRBV14 and TRBJ2-7, the complete variable domain reads EAGVTQFPSHSVIEKGQTVTLRCDPISGHDNLYWYRRVMGKEIKFLLHFVKESKQDESGMPNNRFLAERTGGTYSTLKVQPAELEDSGVYFCASSQGEPGLGYEQYFGPGTRLTVT.

This clone occurred a few times. This rearrangement joins TRBV6-1 to TRBJ2-7; 10 bases are shared with TRBD1. The CDR3 runs 13 residues. The germline V gene encodes CDR1 MNHNS and CDR2 SASEGT. Trimming cost V 6 bases and J 2 bases; bases outside gene matches: 1. The DNA for the CDR3 is TGTGCCAGCAGGGGGACAGGGGCCTACGAGCAGTACTTC. This codes for CASRGTGAYEQYF.

This clone has a count of ten or more. This rearrangement joins TRBV7-2 to TRBJ2-3, with 8 bases matching TRBD1. The germline gives CDR1 SGHTA, CDR2 FQGNSA. The J segment lost 1 base and the V segment lost 5 bases, leaving 11 bases of the junction unmatched. There are 17 residues in the CDR3. The CDR3 DNA reads TGTGCCAGCAGCCGAGGGCCCAAGACAGGGGGCACAGATACGCAGTATTTT. It codes for CASSRGPKTGGTDTQYF.

The chain uses TRBV5-1 and TRBJ2-2; D is possibly TRBD1 (5 bases). Germline CDR1 and CDR2: SGHRS and YFSETQ. With 4 bases removed from V and 6 bases from J, the gap between germline ends came to 10 bases. This CDR3 contains 13 residues. The CDR3 sequence: CASSIQTAGELFF. CDR3 nucleotides: TGCGCCAGCAGCATACAGACAGCCGGGGAGCTGTTTTTT.

The chain joins TRBV2 to TRBJ1-4, with 11 bases identical to TRBD1. The CDR3 runs 15 residues. CDR1 and CDR2 from the germline V gene are SNHLY and FYNNEI. V dropped 6 bases and J dropped 12; count of bases not matched to a gene: 12. The CDR3 spells CASSVAPGQGGELFF. The CDR3 DNA is TGTGCCAGCAGCGTTGCTCCGGGACAGGGGGGGGAACTGTTTTTT. Combining the CDR3 with reference TRBV2 and TRBJ1-4 gives the whole variable domain EPEVTQTPSHQVTQMGQEVILRCVPISNHLYFYWYRQILGQKVEFLVSFYNNEISEKSEIFDDQFSVERPDGSNFTLKIRSTKLEDSAMYFCASSVAPGQGGELFFGSGTQLSVL.